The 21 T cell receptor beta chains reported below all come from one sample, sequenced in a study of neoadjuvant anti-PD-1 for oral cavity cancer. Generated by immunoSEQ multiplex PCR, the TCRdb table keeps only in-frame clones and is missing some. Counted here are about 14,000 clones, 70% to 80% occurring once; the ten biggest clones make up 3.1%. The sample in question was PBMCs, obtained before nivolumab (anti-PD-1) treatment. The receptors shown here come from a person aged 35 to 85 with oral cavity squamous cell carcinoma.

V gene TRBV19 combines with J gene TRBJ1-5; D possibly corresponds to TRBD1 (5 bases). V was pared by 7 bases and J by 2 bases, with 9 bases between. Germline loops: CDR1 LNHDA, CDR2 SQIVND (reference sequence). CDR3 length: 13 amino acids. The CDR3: CASMWGGNQPQHF. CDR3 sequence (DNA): TGTGCCAGTATGTGGGGGGGCAATCAGCCCCAGCATTTT.

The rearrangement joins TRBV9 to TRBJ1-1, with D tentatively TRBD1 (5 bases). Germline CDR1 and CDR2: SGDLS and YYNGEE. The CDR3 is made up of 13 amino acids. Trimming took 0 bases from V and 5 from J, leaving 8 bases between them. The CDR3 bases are TGTGCCAGCAGCGTAGGGTGGGGGACTGAAGCTTTCTTT. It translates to CASSVGWGTEAFF.

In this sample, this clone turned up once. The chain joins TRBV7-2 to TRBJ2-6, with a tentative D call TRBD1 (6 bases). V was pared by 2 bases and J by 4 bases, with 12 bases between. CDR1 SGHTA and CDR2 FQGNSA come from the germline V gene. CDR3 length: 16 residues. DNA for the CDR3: TGTGCCAGCAGCTTAACAGGGATGGCCGGGGCCAACGTCCTGACTTTC. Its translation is CASSLTGMAGANVLTF.

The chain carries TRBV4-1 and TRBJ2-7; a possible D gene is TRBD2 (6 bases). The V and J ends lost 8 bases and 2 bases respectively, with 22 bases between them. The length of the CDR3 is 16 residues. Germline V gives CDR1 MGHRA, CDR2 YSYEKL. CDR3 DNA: TGCGCCAGCGCTAGGGCTGCGGGACTTGTCCCCTACGAGCAGTACTTC. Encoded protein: CASARAAGLVPYEQYF.

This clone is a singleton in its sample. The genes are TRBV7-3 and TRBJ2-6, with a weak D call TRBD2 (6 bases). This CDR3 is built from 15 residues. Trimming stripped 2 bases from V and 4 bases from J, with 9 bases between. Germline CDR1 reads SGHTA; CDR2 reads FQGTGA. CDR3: CASSLQGLGANVLTF. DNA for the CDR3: TGTGCCAGCAGCTTACAGGGACTCGGGGCCAACGTCCTGACTTTC.

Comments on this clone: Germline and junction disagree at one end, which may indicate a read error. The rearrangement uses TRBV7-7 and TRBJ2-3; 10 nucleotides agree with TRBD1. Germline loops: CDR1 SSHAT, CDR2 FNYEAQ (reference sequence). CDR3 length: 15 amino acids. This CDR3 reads CASSLGTGVVDTQYF. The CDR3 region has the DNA TGTGCTAGCAGCTTAGGGACAGGGGTAGTAGATACGCAGTATTTT.

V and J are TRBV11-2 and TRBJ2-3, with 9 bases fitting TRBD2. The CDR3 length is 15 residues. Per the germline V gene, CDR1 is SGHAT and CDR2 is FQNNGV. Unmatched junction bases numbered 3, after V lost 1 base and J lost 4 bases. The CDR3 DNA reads TGTGCCAGCAGCTTAGTAGCGGGAGCCGCAGATACGCAGTATTTT. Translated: CASSLVAGAADTQYF.

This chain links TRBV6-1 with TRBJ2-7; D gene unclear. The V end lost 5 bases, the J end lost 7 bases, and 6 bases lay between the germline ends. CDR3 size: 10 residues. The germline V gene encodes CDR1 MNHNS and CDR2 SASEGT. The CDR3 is CASSRPEQYF. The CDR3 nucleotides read TGTGCCAGCAGTAGACCTGAGCAGTACTTC.

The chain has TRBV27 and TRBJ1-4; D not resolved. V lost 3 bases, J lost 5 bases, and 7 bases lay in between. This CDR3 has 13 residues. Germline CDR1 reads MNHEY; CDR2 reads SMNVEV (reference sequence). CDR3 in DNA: TGTGCCAGCAGTTTCGCCGGGAATGAAAAACTGTTTTTT. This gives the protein CASSFAGNEKLFF. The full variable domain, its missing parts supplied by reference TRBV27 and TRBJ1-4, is EAQVTQNPRYLITVTGKKLTVTCSQNMNHEYMSWYRQDPGLGLRQIYYSMNVEVTDKGDVPEGYKVSRKEKRNFPLILESPSPNQTSLYFCASSFAGNEKLFFGSGTQLSVL.

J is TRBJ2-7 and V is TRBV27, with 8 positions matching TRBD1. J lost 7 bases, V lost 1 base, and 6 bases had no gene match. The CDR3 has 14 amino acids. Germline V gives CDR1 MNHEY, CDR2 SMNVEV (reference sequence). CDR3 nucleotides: TGTGCCAGCAGTTTATGGCAGGGGGCGGGAGAGCAGTACTTC. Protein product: CASSLWQGAGEQYF.

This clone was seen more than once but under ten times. The CDR3 coding sequence is TGCGCCAGCAGCCTGTGGGGAGAGGGGAATTCACCCCTCCACTTT. Amino acids: CASSLWGEGNSPLHF. This chain joins TRBV4-1 and TRBJ1-6, with a weak D call TRBD1 (5 bases). The CDR3 is made up of 15 amino acids. The germline V gene encodes CDR1 MGHRA and CDR2 YSYEKL. V gave up 4 bases and J gave up 7 bases, with 14 bases separating them.

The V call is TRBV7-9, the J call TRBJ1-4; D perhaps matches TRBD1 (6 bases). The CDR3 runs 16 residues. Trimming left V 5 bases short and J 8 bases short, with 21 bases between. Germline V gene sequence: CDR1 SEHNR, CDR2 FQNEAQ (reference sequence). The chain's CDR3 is CASSPRSWGAGEKLFF. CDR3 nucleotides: TGTGCCAGCAGCCCCCGATCATGGGGGGCTGGAGAAAAACTGTTTTTT.

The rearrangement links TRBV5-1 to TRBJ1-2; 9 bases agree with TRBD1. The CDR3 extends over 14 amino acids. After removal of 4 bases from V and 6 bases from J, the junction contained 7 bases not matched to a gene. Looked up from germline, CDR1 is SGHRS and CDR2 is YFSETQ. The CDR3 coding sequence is TGCGCCAGCAGCCTAGGACAGGGGTCGGATGGCTACACCTTC. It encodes CASSLGQGSDGYTF.

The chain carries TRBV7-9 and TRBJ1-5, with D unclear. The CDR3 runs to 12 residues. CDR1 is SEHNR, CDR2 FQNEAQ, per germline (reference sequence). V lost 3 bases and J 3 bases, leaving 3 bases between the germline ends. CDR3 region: CASSFINQPQHF. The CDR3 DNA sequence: TGTGCCAGCAGCTTTATCAATCAGCCCCAGCATTTT.

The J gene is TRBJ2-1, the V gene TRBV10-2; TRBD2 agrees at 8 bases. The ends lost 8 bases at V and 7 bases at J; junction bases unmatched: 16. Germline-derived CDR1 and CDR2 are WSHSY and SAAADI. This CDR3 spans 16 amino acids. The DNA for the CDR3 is TGCGCCAGCGGCCCCCTGTCGGGGGGGCGTTTTAATGAGCAGTTCTTC. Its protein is CASGPLSGGRFNEQFF.

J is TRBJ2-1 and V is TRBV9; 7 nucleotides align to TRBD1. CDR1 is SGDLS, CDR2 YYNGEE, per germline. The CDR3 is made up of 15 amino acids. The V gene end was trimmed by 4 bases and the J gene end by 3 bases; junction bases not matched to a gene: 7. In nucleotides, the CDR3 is TGTGCCAGCAGCACACAAGGGGGCTACTACAATGAGCAGTTCTTC. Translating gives CASSTQGGYYNEQFF.

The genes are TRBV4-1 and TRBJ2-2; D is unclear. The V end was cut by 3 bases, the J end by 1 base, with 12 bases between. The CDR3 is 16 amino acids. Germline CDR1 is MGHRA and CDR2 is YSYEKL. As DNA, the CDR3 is TGCGCCAGCAGCCAGCAGACATTAGAGAACACCGGGGAGCTGTTTTTT. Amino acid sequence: CASSQQTLENTGELFF.

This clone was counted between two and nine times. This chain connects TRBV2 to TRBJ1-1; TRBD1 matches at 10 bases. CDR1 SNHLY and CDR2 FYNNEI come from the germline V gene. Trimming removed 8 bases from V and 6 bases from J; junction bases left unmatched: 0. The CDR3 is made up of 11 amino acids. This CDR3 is CASGQGAEAFF. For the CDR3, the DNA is TGTGCCAGCGGACAGGGGGCTGAAGCTTTCTTT.

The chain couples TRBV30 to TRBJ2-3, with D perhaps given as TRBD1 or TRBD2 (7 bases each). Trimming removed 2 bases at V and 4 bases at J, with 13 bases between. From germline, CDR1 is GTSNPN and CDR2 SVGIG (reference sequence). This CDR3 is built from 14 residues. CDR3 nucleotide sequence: TGTGCCTGGAGTTCCCCAGGGGGGGCAGATACGCAGTATTTT. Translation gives CAWSSPGGADTQYF. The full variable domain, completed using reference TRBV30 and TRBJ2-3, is SQTIHQWPATLVQPVGSPLSLECTVEGTSNPNLYWYRQAAGRGLQLLFYSVGIGQISSEVPQNLSASRPQDRQFILSSKKLLLSDSGFYLCAWSSPGGADTQYFGPGTRLTVL.

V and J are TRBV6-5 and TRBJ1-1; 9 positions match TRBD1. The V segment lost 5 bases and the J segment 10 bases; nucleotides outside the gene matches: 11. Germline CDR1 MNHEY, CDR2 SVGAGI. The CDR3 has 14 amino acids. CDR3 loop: CASSEIGTGSGAFF. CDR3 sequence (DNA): TGTGCCAGCAGTGAGATCGGGACAGGGTCGGGAGCTTTCTTT.

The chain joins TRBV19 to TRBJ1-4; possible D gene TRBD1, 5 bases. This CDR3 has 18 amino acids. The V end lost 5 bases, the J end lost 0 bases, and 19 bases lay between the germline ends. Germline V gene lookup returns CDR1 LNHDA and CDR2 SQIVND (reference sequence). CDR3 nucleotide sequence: TGTGCCAGTAGTCCCGGGTGGGGCAGACCATCAACTAATGAAAAACTGTTTTTT. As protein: CASSPGWGRPSTNEKLFF. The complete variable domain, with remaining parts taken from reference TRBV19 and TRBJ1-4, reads DGGITQSPKYLFRKEGQNVTLSCEQNLNHDAMYWYRQDPGQGLRLIYYSQIVNDFQKGDIAEGYSVSREKKESFPLTVTSAQKNPTAFYLCASSPGWGRPSTNEKLFFGSGTQLSVL.